Listed here are 2 T cell receptor beta chains from one sample, sequenced in a study of blood T cells in healthy people across ages. A second PCR of roughly 7 to 11 cycles used a sample-barcoded 5' primer and a J-beta primer mix. TCRdb reprocessed the 5' RACE reads via MiXCR and lists one record per CDR3 protein. The sample yields roughly 830,000 distinct CDR3 sequences, about 59% seen once. Sequenced: blood. The receptors stem from a young man in good health.

The chain has TRBV4-3 and TRBJ2-1; D possibly uses TRBD1 or TRBD2 (6 bases each). V lost 4 bases and J 4 bases, leaving 17 bases between the germline ends. The CDR3 spans 16 residues. Germline CDR1 and CDR2: LGHNA and YSLEER. CDR3: CASSPGVQGWYNEQFF. The CDR3 region has the DNA TGCGCCAGCAGCCCGGGAGTGCAGGGGTGGTACAATGAGCAGTTCTTC.

The chain employs TRBV30 and TRBJ1-2; D is unclear. Germline values: CDR1 GTSNPN, CDR2 SVGIG (reference sequence). Between the trimmed V and J ends, which lost 2 bases and 3 bases, there was a span of 13 bases. CDR3 size: 14 residues. The CDR3 loop reads CAWSPVRNDYGYTF. CDR3 sequence (DNA): TGTGCCTGGAGTCCTGTTAGAAACGACTATGGCTACACCTTC.